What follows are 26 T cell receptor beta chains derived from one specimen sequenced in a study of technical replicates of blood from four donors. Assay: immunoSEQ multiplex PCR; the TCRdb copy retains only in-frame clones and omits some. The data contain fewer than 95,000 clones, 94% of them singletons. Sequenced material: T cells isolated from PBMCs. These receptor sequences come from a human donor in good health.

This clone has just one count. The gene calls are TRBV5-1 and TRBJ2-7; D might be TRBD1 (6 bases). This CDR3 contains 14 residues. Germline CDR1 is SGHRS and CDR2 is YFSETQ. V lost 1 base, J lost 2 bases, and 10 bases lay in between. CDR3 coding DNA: TGCGCCAGCAGCTTGTTGGGGGCTACCTACGAGCAGTACTTC. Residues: CASSLLGATYEQYF.

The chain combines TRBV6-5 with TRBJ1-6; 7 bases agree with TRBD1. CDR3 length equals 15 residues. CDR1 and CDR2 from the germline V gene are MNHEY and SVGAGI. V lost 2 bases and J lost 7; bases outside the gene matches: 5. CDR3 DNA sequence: TGTGCCAGCAGTTACCGACAGGGAGGCAATTCACCCCTCCACTTT. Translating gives CASSYRQGGNSPLHF.

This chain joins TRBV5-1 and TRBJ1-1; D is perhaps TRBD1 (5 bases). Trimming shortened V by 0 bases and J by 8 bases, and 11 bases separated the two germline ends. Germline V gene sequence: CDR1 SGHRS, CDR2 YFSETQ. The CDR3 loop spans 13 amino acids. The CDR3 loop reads CASSLGGGAEAFF. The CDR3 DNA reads TGCGCCAGCAGCTTGGGGGGAGGGGCCGAAGCTTTCTTT.

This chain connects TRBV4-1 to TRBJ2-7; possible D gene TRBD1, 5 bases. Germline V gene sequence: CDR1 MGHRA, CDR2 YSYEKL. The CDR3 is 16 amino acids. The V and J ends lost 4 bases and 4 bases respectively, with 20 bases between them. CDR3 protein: CASSPNYEDTLYEQYF. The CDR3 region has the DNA TGCGCCAGCAGCCCCAATTATGAGGACACCTTATACGAGCAGTACTTC.

The CDR3 DNA reads as TGTGCCAGCAGCTCGCGGAGACGCAACCTCTACGAGCAGTACTTC. It codes for CASSSRRRNLYEQYF. The chain is built from TRBV27 and TRBJ2-7; D gene uncertain. Trimming removed 6 bases from V and 3 bases from J, with 18 bases in between. The germline V gene has CDR1 MNHEY and CDR2 SMNVEV (reference sequence). The CDR3 extends over 15 amino acids.

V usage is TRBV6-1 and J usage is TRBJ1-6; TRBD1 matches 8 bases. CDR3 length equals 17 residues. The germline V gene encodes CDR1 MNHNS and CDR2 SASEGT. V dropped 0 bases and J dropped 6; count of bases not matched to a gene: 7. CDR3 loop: CASSEALGDRGNSPLHF. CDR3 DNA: TGTGCCAGCAGTGAAGCGCTAGGAGACAGGGGTAATTCACCCCTCCACTTT.

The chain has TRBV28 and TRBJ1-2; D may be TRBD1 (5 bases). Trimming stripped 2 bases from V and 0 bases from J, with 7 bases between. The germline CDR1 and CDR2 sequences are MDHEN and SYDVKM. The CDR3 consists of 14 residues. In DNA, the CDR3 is TGTGCCAGCAGTTTAGTCAGGGCTAACTATGGCTACACCTTC. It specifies CASSLVRANYGYTF.

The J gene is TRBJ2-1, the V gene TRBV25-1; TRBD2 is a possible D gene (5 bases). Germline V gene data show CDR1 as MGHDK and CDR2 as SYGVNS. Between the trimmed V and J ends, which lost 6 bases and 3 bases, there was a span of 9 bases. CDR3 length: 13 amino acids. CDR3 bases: TGTGCCAGCAGCAATGCGGGCTACAATGAGCAGTTCTTC. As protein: CASSNAGYNEQFF.

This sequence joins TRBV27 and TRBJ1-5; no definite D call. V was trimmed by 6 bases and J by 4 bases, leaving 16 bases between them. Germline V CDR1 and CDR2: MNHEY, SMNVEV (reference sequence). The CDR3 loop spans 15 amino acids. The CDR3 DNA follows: TGTGCCAGCAGCTCAATACAGTTTGTGAATCAGCCCCAGCATTTT. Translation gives CASSSIQFVNQPQHF.

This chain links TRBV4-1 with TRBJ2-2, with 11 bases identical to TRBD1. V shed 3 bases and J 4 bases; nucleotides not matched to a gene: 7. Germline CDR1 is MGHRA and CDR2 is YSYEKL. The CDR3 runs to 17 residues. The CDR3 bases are TGCGCCAGCAGCCAGGTCTCCGGGACAGGGGGCACCGGGGAGCTGTTTTTT. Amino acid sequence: CASSQVSGTGGTGELFF.

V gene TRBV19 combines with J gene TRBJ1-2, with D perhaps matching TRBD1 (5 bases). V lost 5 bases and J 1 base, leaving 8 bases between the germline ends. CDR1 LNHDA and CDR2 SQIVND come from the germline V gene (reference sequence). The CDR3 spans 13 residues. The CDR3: CASSDSYNYGYTF. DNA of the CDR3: TGTGCCAGTAGTGACAGTTATAACTATGGCTACACCTTC.

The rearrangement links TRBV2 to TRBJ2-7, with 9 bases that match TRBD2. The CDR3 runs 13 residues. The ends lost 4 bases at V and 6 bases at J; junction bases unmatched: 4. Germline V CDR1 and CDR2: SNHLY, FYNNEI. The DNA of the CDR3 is TGTGCCAGCAGTGTAGCGGGAGCAGCCGAGCAGTACTTC. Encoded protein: CASSVAGAAEQYF.

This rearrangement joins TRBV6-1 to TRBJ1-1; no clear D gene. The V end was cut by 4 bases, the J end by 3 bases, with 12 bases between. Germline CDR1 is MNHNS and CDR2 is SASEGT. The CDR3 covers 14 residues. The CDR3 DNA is TGTGCCAGCAGTGCCCCAGAGGACTACACTGAAGCTTTCTTT. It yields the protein CASSAPEDYTEAFF.

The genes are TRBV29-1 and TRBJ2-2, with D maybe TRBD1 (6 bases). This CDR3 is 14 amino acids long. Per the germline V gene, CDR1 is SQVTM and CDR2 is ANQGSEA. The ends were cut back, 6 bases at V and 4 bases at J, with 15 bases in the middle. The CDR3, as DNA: TGCAGCGTGATGCAGGGGTCGGGCACCGGGGAGCTGTTTTTT. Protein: CSVMQGSGTGELFF.

CDR3 sequence (DNA): TGTGCCAGCAGCCATACAGGGGAGCCCCAGCATTTT. It yields the protein CASSHTGEPQHF. The chain links TRBV7-9 to TRBJ1-5, with TRBD1 matching 7 bases. The length of the CDR3 is 12 residues. From germline, CDR1 is SEHNR and CDR2 FQNEAQ (reference sequence). Trimming removed 5 bases from V and 8 bases from J; junction bases left unmatched: 3. The whole variable domain, filled in from reference TRBV7-9 and TRBJ1-5, reads DTGVSQNPRHKITKRGQNVTFRCDPISEHNRLYWYRQTLGQGPEFLTYFQNEAQLEKSRLLSDRFSAERPKGSFSTLEIQRTEQGDSAMYLCASSHTGEPQHFGDGTRLSIL.

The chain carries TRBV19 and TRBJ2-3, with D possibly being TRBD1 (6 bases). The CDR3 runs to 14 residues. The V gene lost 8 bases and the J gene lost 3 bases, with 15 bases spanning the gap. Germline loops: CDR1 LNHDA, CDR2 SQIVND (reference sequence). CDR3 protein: CASDWGPGTDTQYF. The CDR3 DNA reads TGTGCCAGTGACTGGGGGCCGGGTACAGATACGCAGTATTTT.

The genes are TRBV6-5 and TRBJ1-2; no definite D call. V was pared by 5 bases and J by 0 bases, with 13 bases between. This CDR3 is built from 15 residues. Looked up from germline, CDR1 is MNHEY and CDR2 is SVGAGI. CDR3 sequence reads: CASSIRLPANYGYTF. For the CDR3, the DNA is TGTGCCAGCAGTATAAGACTCCCCGCTAACTATGGCTACACCTTC.

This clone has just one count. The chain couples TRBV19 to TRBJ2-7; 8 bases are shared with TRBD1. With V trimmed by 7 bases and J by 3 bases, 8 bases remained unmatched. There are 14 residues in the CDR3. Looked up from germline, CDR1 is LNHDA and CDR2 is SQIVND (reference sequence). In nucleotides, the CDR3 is TGTGCCAGTACCCCCGGCAGGGGGCACTACGAGCAGTACTTC. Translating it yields CASTPGRGHYEQYF.

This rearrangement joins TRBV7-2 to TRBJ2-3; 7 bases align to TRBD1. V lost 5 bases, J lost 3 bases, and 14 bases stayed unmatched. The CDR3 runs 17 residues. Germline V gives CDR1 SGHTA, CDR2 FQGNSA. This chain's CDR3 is CASSAQRQGVGTDTQYF. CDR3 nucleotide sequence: TGTGCCAGCAGCGCCCAACGACAGGGAGTAGGAACAGATACGCAGTATTTT.

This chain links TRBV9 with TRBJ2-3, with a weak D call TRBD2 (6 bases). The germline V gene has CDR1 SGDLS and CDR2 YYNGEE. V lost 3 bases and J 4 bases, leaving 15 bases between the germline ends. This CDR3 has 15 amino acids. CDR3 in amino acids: CASSGAGALADTQYF. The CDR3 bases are TGTGCCAGCAGCGGAGCGGGCGCTCTCGCAGATACGCAGTATTTT.

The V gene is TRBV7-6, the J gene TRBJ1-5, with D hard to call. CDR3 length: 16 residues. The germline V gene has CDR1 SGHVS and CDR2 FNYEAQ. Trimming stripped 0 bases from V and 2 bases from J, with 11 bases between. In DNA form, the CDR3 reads TGTGCCAGCAGCTTAGCCCTCGTGCGGGGCAATCAGCCCCAGCATTTT. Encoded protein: CASSLALVRGNQPQHF.

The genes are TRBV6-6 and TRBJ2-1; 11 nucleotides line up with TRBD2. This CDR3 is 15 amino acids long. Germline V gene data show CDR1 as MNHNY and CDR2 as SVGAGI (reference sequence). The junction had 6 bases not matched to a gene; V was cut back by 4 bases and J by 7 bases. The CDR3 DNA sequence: TGTGCCAGCAGTTCGACTAGCGGGAAATCGAATGAGCAGTTCTTC. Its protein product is CASSSTSGKSNEQFF.

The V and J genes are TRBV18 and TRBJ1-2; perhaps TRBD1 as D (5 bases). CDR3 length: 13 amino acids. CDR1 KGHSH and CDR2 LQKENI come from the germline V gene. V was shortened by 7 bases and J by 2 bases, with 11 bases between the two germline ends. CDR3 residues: CASYRSPNYGYTF. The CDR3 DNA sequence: TGTGCCAGCTACAGGAGCCCGAACTATGGCTACACCTTC.

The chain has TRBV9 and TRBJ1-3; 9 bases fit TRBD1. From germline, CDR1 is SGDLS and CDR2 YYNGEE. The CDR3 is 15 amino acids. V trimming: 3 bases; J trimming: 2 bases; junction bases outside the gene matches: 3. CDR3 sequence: CASSETGGTGNTIYF. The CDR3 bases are TGTGCCAGCAGCGAAACAGGGGGCACTGGAAACACCATATATTTT. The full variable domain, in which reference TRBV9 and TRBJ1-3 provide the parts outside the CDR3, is DSGVTQTPKHLITATGQRVTLRCSPRSGDLSVYWYQQSLDQGLQFLIQYYNGEERAKGNILERFSAQQFPDLHSELNLSSLELGDSALYFCASSETGGTGNTIYFGEGSWLTVV.

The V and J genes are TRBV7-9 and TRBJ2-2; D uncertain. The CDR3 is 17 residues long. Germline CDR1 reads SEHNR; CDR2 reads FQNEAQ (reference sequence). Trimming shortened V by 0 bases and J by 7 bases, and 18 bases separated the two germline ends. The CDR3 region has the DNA TGTGCCAGCAGCTTAGCATCACCGTTCAGTACGGGCGGGGAGCTGTTTTTT. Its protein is CASSLASPFSTGGELFF.

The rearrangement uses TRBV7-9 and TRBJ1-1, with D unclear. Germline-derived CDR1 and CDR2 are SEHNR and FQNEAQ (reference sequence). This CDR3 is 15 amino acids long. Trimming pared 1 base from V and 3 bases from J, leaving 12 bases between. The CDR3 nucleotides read TGTGCCAGCAGCTTAGGAGGACCGAGGGACACTGAAGCTTTCTTT. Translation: CASSLGGPRDTEAFF.